Listed below are T cell receptor beta chains from one sample, sequenced in a study of Graves' ophthalmopathy and Graves' hyperthyroidism. TCRdb processed the multiplex PCR reads anew with MiXCR; each CDR3 protein has one entry. There are some 370,000 distinct CDR3 sequences in the sample; about 17% occur only once, and 2% to 2.5% lies in the top ten. Sequencing used peripheral blood. These receptor sequences come from an adult woman with stable Graves' hyperthyroidism. CDR3s include the opening cysteine and the closing phenylalanine or tryptophan. D genes are given only for firm matches. Clone size is given for some rows only: seen once, a few or many times, or a class if the clone is expanded.

v_gene	j_gene	d_gene	abundance	CDR3nt	CDR3aa
TRBV14	TRBJ1-5	TRBD1	few	TGTGCCAGCAGCCAAGTCGGGGGACAGGGGTATAGCAATCAGCCCCAGCATTTT	CASSQVGGQGYSNQPQHF
TRBV10-3	TRBJ1-2	NA	many	TGTGCCATCCTGGAGGAGGTCTTCTATGGCTACACCTTC	CAILEEVFYGYTF
TRBV6-2/TRBV6-3	TRBJ2-7	NA	many	TGTGCCAGCAGTCCCGAGGGGGTGAGCTCCTACGAGCAGTACTTC	CASSPEGVSSYEQYF
TRBV7-9	TRBJ2-7	TRBD2	many	TGTGCCAGCAGCTTGACTAGCACCTCCTACGAGCAGTACTTC	CASSLTSTSYEQYF
TRBV7-2	TRBJ2-5	TRBD1	many	TGTGCCAGCAGCTCAGTTGGGACAGGGGGCGTGGAGACCCAGTACTTC	CASSSVGTGGVETQYF
TRBV18	TRBJ2-7	TRBD2	NA	TGTGCCCGCCCCGGGGGGAGTTCCTACGAGCAGTACTTC	CARPGGSSYEQYF
TRBV19	TRBJ1-5	NA	many	TGTGCCAGTAGTGGGGTGTCAAGCAATCAGCCCCAGCATTTT	CASSGVSSNQPQHF
TRBV12-3/TRBV12-4	TRBJ1-5	NA	many	TGTGCCAGCAGTTTAGATAGGGAGGATCAGCCCCAGCATTTT	CASSLDREDQPQHF
TRBV9	TRBJ2-5	TRBD1	many	TGTGCCAGCAGCGTAGGGGGACAGGGTGGAGAGACCCAGTACTTC	CASSVGGQGGETQYF
TRBV28	TRBJ2-7	TRBD1	many	TGTGCCAGCAACACTAGTCCCGGGACAGGGGGCGACGAGCAGTACTTC	CASNTSPGTGGDEQYF
TRBV20-1	TRBJ1-6	TRBD1	NA	TGCAGTGCTTCTGACAGGGAGGCCCTCCACTTT	CSASDREALHF
TRBV27	TRBJ2-5	NA	NA	TGTGCCAGCAGTACGTTTACAGGGTTTCAAGAGACCCAGTACTTC	CASSTFTGFQETQYF
TRBV5-6	TRBJ2-5	NA	many	TGTGCCAGCAGCTCCGACTACCGTCAAGAGACCCAGTACTTC	CASSSDYRQETQYF
TRBV20-1	TRBJ1-1	NA	few	TGCAGTGCTAGAGATGGGGGGGAAGAAGCTTGCTTT	CSARDGGEEACF
TRBV6-2/TRBV6-3	TRBJ2-5	TRBD2	many	TGTGCCAGCAGTCCGACTAGCGGGCCCCCTCAAGAGACCCAGTACTTC	CASSPTSGPPQETQYF
TRBV6-1	TRBJ1-5	NA	few	TGTGCCAGCAGTGAAGCCAGGTATGCTACGCAGCCCCAGCATTTT	CASSEARYATQPQHF
TRBV5-5	TRBJ1-1	TRBD1	few	TGTGCCAGCAGCCCTGCCGGAACAGGGGTCTTCCGAGCTTTCTTT	CASSPAGTGVFRAFF
TRBV30	TRBJ1-4	NA	few	TGTGCCGGGACCGGGTGGGGGGAGAAACTGTTTTTT	CAGTGWGEKLFF
TRBV20-1	TRBJ1-2	TRBD1	NA	TGCAGTGCCTCCGGGACAGACTATGGCTACACCTTC	CSASGTDYGYTF
TRBV6-5	TRBJ1-1	NA	NA	TGTGCCAGCAGCCCTAAGTGGCAAGCTTTCTTT	CASSPKWQAFF
TRBV6-1	TRBJ2-7	TRBD2	NA	TGTGCCAGCGCTAGACTAGCGGACTACGAGCAGTACTTC	CASARLADYEQYF
TRBV7-9	TRBJ1-1	TRBD1	many	TGTGCCAGCAGCTTAGAGGGGGCGGCAGCCGAAGCTTTCTTT	CASSLEGAAAEAFF
TRBV28	TRBJ2-7	NA	many	TGTGCCAGCAGTTTCTATGAGGAGCAGTACTTC	CASSFYEEQYF
TRBV9	TRBJ2-2	NA	many	TGTGCCAGCAGCGTTAGAGCGGAGACCGGGGAGCTGTTTTTT	CASSVRAETGELFF
TRBV28	TRBJ2-5	TRBD1	many	TGTGCCAGCAGTCTCGACAGGGGGCGCCCCGAGACCCAGTACTTC	CASSLDRGRPETQYF